A selection of T cell receptor beta chains follows, all from one sample in a study of blood T cell repertoires in COVID-19. Profiling relied on immunoSEQ multiplex PCR, and the TCRdb table lists in-frame clones only, not all of them. The table records 150,000 to 160,000 clones, around 91% of them present only once. The sample taken for sequencing was peripheral blood. The source of these receptors is a middle-aged woman with acute or convalescent COVID-19. The CDR3 runs from the conserved cysteine through the conserved F or W. D genes are given only for firm matches. Only part of the rows carry a size: once, few, many, or a class if the clone is expanded.

TRBJ1-6 TRBD1 once TRBV9 TGTGCCAGCAGCGATCAGGACAGGAATTCACCCCTCCACTTT CASSDQDRNSPLHF
TRBJ1-6 NA NA TRBV6-5 TGTGCCAGCAGTTCGGGAAATAATTCACCCCTCCACTTT CASSSGNNSPLHF
TRBJ2-1 TRBD2 NA TRBV7-2 TGTGCCAGCAGCTTAGCGGTCGGGACTAGCGGGAGTACGATAGAGCAGTTCTTC CASSLAVGTSGSTIEQFF
TRBJ1-4 TRBD1 NA TRBV3-1/TRBV3-2 TGTGCCAGCAGCCAAGGTATTCAGGGGGCCGGAAAGGTTGGTGAAAAACTGTTTTTT CASSQGIQGAGKVGEKLFF
TRBJ1-3 NA NA TRBV29-1 TGCAGCGTCGAACTGAGCTCTGGAAACACCATATATTTT CSVELSSGNTIYF
TRBJ1-4 NA NA TRBV9 TGTGCCAGCAGCCCGGGACTCAGTAATGAAAAACTGTTTTTT CASSPGLSNEKLFF
TRBJ1-6 NA NA TRBV27 TGTGCCAGCAGTTTCCAGGCTCCAAACTATAATTCACCCCTCCACTTT CASSFQAPNYNSPLHF
TRBJ2-3 TRBD2 NA TRBV29-1 TGCAGCCTGGGGGGGGGTGGTTCAGATACGCAGTATTTT CSLGGGGSDTQYF
TRBJ1-1 TRBD1 once TRBV27 TGTGCCAGCAATAGACAGGGGGCGCAACGGAACACTGAAGCTTTCTTT CASNRQGAQRNTEAFF
TRBJ2-2 TRBD1 NA TRBV30 TGTGCCTCCGGAGGACAGGGGTTCACCGGGGAGCTGTTTTTT CASGGQGFTGELFF
TRBJ1-1 NA NA TRBV19 TGTGCCAAAACCAAGGGGGACGTGGGCACTGAAGCTTTCTTT CAKTKGDVGTEAFF
TRBJ2-3 NA NA TRBV6-5 TGTGCCAGCACCGGTTCCACAGATACGCAGTATTTT CASTGSTDTQYF
TRBJ2-3 NA NA TRBV6-5 TGTGCCAGCAACCTACAGGGAACCGGCACAGATACGCAGTATTTT CASNLQGTGTDTQYF
TRBJ2-3 NA once TRBV27 TGTGCCAGCAGTTTGACACCGTTGCGAGATACGCAGTATTTT CASSLTPLRDTQYF
TRBJ2-7 NA NA TRBV3-1/TRBV3-2 TGTGCCAGCAGCCAAGAGGTACAGGGCATATCCTACGAGCAGTACTTC CASSQEVQGISYEQYF
TRBJ2-3 TRBD2 NA TRBV7-3 TGTGCCAGCAGCTTAACGCCACTAGCGGGACTCGGAAGAACAGATACGCAGTATTTT CASSLTPLAGLGRTDTQYF
TRBJ1-6 NA NA TRBV7-2 TGTGCCAGCAGCCGTAATAATTCACCCCTCCACTTT CASSRNNSPLHF
TRBJ2-7 NA NA TRBV6-2/TRBV6-3 TGTGCCAGCAGTCCCAGGACAGAAACCTACGAGCAGTACTTC CASSPRTETYEQYF
TRBJ1-6 NA NA TRBV6-5 TGTGCCAGCAGGGTGTCGGGCTCCTATAATTCACCCCTCCACTTT CASRVSGSYNSPLHF
TRBJ2-7 TRBD2 NA TRBV27 TGTGCCAGCACCAAACTTAGCGGGAGTGACTACGAGCAGTACTTC CASTKLSGSDYEQYF
TRBJ1-1 NA NA TRBV10-3 TGTGCCATCAGTGATTCTGGGAGGGCAAACACTGAAGCTTTCTTT CAISDSGRANTEAFF
TRBJ2-1 NA NA TRBV13 TGTGCCAGCAGCTTAGTTAACAATGAGCAGTTCTTC CASSLVNNEQFF
TRBJ2-3 TRBD1 NA TRBV29-1 TGCAGCGTGAGCCCAACAGGGGGGAGCACAGATACGCAGTATTTT CSVSPTGGSTDTQYF
TRBJ1-2 NA once TRBV5-8 TGTGCCAGCAGCTTAGCTGTTTATGGAGCTAACTATGGCTACACCTTC CASSLAVYGANYGYTF
TRBJ1-2 TRBD1 NA TRBV10-1 TGCGCCAGCACTCCCATTTCGGGACAGGTAAACTATGGCTACACCTTC CASTPISGQVNYGYTF
TRBJ1-5 TRBD1 NA TRBV7-9 TGTGCCAGCAGCCAACAGGGGTCGGCTCAGCCCCAGCATTTT CASSQQGSAQPQHF
TRBJ1-2 NA NA TRBV29-1 TGCAGCGTGGAAGCAGGGGCCCATGGCTACACCTTC CSVEAGAHGYTF
TRBJ1-2 NA NA TRBV7-9 TGTGCCAGCAGCTTAAACGCAGGGCCGAACTATGGCTACACCTTC CASSLNAGPNYGYTF
TRBJ2-7 TRBD1 NA TRBV12-3/TRBV12-4 TGTGCCAGCAGTTTGACAGGGACCTACGAGCAGTACTTC CASSLTGTYEQYF
TRBJ1-6 NA NA TRBV6-5 TGTGCCAGCAGTTACGCCAAACAGGTCGGATTCTCACCCCTCCACTTT CASSYAKQVGFSPLHF
TRBJ1-1 NA once TRBV12-5 TGTGCTAGTGGTTTGGTAGTATGGGCAGGCAGTAGGTTGCTACTGAACACTGAAGCTTTCTTT CASGLVVWAGSRLLLNTEAFF
TRBJ2-1 NA NA TRBV5-1 TGCGCCAGCAGCCCCCGACGGGAGGAGCAGTTCTTC CASSPRREEQFF
TRBJ1-5 NA few TRBV24-1 TGTGCCACCTGGCAGGGCTCGGGTCCCCAGCATTTT CATWQGSGPQHF
TRBJ2-7 NA NA TRBV5-1 TGCGCCAGCAGCCGAGACAGGAACGAGCAGTACTTC CASSRDRNEQYF
TRBJ2-3 NA NA TRBV9 TGTGCCAGCAGCGTAGCATCAGCGGTGAGCACAGATACGCAGTATTTT CASSVASAVSTDTQYF
TRBJ1-2 NA NA TRBV2 TGTGCCAGCAGTGCACAGGGCTCCGGTCTCTATGGCTACACCTTC CASSAQGSGLYGYTF
TRBJ2-7 TRBD1 NA TRBV18 TGTGCCAGCTCCTCAACCAACGTAGGGACAGGTTACGAGCAGTACTTC CASSSTNVGTGYEQYF
TRBJ2-1 NA once TRBV18 TGTGCCAGCTCATCTGGCGGATCCTACAATGAGCAGTTCTTC CASSSGGSYNEQFF
TRBJ2-7 TRBD2 NA TRBV19 TGTGCCAGTAATAGCGGGGGGGCCTACGAGCAGTACTTC CASNSGGAYEQYF
TRBJ2-3 NA few TRBV3-1/TRBV3-2 TGTGCCAGCAGCCTTCAAGGGGTGCAGTATTTT CASSLQGVQYF